This entry lists 25 T cell receptor beta chains sequenced from one sample in a study of cytomegalovirus exposure and HLA in healthy donors. Generated by immunoSEQ multiplex PCR, the TCRdb table keeps only in-frame clones and is missing some. The sample has about 88,000 clones; about four fifths are singletons. The sample taken for sequencing was PBMCs. The source is a woman aged 18-30 years in good health and CMV-seropositive.

V and J are TRBV6-5 and TRBJ1-6, with D maybe TRBD1 (6 bases). The germline V gene has CDR1 MNHEY and CDR2 SVGAGI. The CDR3 extends over 14 amino acids. Trimming left V 6 bases short and J 6 bases short, with 12 bases between. CDR3 region: CASSVQGLNSPLHF. CDR3 sequence (DNA): TGTGCCAGCAGCGTACAGGGTCTTAATTCACCCCTCCACTTT.

This chain joins TRBV7-9 and TRBJ1-1; D call uncertain. Germline CDR1 and CDR2: SEHNR and FQNEAQ (reference sequence). The CDR3 sequence is 13 residues long. Trimming took 6 bases from V and 1 from J, leaving 9 bases between them. The CDR3: CASSPRGNTEAFF. CDR3 DNA sequence: TGTGCCAGCAGTCCTCGGGGGAACACTGAAGCTTTCTTT.

This clone was counted once. This sequence joins TRBV9 and TRBJ2-5, with D possibly TRBD2 on 6 matching bases. The ends were cut back, 0 bases at V and 5 bases at J, with 11 bases in the middle. Germline CDR1 SGDLS, CDR2 YYNGEE. This CDR3 has 14 residues. The CDR3 DNA follows: TGTGCCAGCAGCGTAGGGGGGGAAGAGGAGACCCAGTACTTC. It specifies CASSVGGEEETQYF. The entire variable domain, with the rest obtained from reference TRBV9 and TRBJ2-5, is as follows: DSGVTQTPKHLITATGQRVTLRCSPRSGDLSVYWYQQSLDQGLQFLIQYYNGEERAKGNILERFSAQQFPDLHSELNLSSLELGDSALYFCASSVGGEEETQYFGPGTRLLVL.

This rearrangement joins TRBV7-2 to TRBJ1-2; D unclear. V was cut by 2 bases and J by 5 bases, with 12 bases left in between. In germline, CDR1 is SGHTA, CDR2 FQGNSA. This CDR3 has 14 residues. The CDR3 reads CASSLPTGSYGYTF. CDR3 nucleotides: TGTGCCAGCAGCTTACCTACCGGGTCATATGGCTACACCTTC.

The chain joins TRBV27 to TRBJ2-5, with 8 nucleotides matching TRBD2. V gave up 3 bases and J gave up 8 bases; unmatched junction bases: 23. This CDR3 is 19 amino acids long. Germline CDR1 and CDR2: MNHEY and SMNVEV (reference sequence). This chain's CDR3 is CASSFISSLSGGGKKTQYF. The CDR3 coding sequence is TGTGCCAGCAGTTTTATTTCGTCGTTGAGCGGGGGAGGAAAGAAAACCCAGTACTTC.

Regarding this clone: The junction differs from germline at one of its ends, possibly a read error. The chain combines TRBV29-1 with TRBJ1-4, with 11 nucleotides matching TRBD1. The CDR3 totals 13 residues. CDR1 is SQVTM, CDR2 ANQGSEA, per germline. The CDR3 coding sequence is TGCAGCGGGACAGGGGGCACTAATGAAAAACTGCTTTTT. As protein: CSGTGGTNEKLLF.

Details on this clone: One junction end disagrees with the germline gene, perhaps due to a read error. The chain couples TRBV6-1 to TRBJ2-1, with D perhaps matching TRBD1 (5 bases). Looked up from germline, CDR1 is MNHNS and CDR2 is SASEGT. The CDR3 has 11 amino acids. The CDR3 nucleotides read TGTGCCAGCAGGTGGACACATGACATGGTCTTC. This encodes CASRWTHDMVF.

The gene calls are TRBV18 and TRBJ2-5; 8 positions agree with TRBD2. The CDR3 contains 14 residues. The germline gives CDR1 KGHSH, CDR2 LQKENI. Unmatched junction bases numbered 5, after V lost 4 bases and J lost 4 bases. The CDR3 here is CASSLGGVPETQYF. In DNA form, the CDR3 reads TGTGCCAGCTCACTCGGGGGGGTCCCAGAGACCCAGTACTTC.

The DNA for the CDR3 is TGTGCCAGCCGGGGACAGGGGGTCGGAAACACCATATATTTT. It translates to CASRGQGVGNTIYF. The chain joins TRBV6-5 to TRBJ1-3; 11 nucleotides align to TRBD1. Trimming removed 8 bases from V and 4 bases from J; junction bases left unmatched: 4. CDR1 and CDR2 (germline): MNHEY, SVGAGI. This CDR3 is built from 14 residues.

V is TRBV30 and J is TRBJ2-5; possibly TRBD2 for D (6 bases). This CDR3 is built from 13 residues. Trimming left V 4 bases short and J 7 bases short, with 16 bases between. Germline lookup yields CDR1 GTSNPN and CDR2 SVGIG (reference sequence). The CDR3 here is CAWTTAVGGTQYF. In DNA, the CDR3 is TGTGCCTGGACGACCGCCGTCGGGGGGACCCAGTACTTC. Drawing the rest from reference TRBV30 and TRBJ2-5, the complete variable domain is SQTIHQWPATLVQPVGSPLSLECTVEGTSNPNLYWYRQAAGRGLQLLFYSVGIGQISSEVPQNLSASRPQDRQFILSSKKLLLSDSGFYLCAWTTAVGGTQYFGPGTRLLVL.

The rearrangement joins TRBV5-1 to TRBJ1-5, with D perhaps TRBD1 (5 bases). CDR3 length: 15 residues. V dropped 3 bases and J dropped 1 base, with 11 bases sitting between them. CDR1 and CDR2 from the germline V gene are SGHRS and YFSETQ. The CDR3 spells CASSWGDGSNQPQHF. The CDR3 DNA reads as TGCGCCAGCAGCTGGGGGGATGGGAGCAATCAGCCCCAGCATTTT.

The rearrangement uses TRBV5-6 and TRBJ1-2, with 9 nucleotides matching TRBD1. This CDR3 has 15 amino acids. The germline V gene encodes CDR1 SGHDT and CDR2 YYEEEE. V lost 5 bases, J lost 6 bases, and 11 bases stayed unmatched. The CDR3 bases are TGTGCCAGCAGACCCCGGACAGGGGATGAGGATGGCTACACCTTC. Translated: CASRPRTGDEDGYTF.

V and J are TRBV28 and TRBJ1-4; weak D call: TRBD1 (6 bases). Germline V gene sequence: CDR1 MDHEN, CDR2 SYDVKM. Trimming cost V 1 base and J 8 bases, with 11 bases left between them. The CDR3 loop spans 14 amino acids. For the CDR3, the DNA is TGTGCCAGCAGTTTATCAGGGGCAGGGGAAAAACTGTTTTTT. Translating it yields CASSLSGAGEKLFF.

The V call is TRBV7-2, the J call TRBJ1-5; the match to TRBD1 covers 7 bases. The junction had 5 bases not matched to a gene; V was cut back by 5 bases and J by 1 base. This CDR3 has 15 residues. Germline V lookup: CDR1 SGHTA, CDR2 FQGNSA. This CDR3 reads CASSRVGQSNQPQHF. The CDR3 DNA sequence: TGTGCCAGCAGCCGCGTGGGACAGAGCAATCAGCCCCAGCATTTT.

The chain is built from TRBV29-1 and TRBJ2-7; 8 bases agree with TRBD2. Trimming removed 4 bases from V and 3 bases from J; junction bases left unmatched: 8. This CDR3 is built from 14 residues. Germline CDR1 SQVTM, CDR2 ANQGSEA. DNA for the CDR3: TGCAGCGTTGTTCTGGCGGGGGGCCGCTACGAGCAGTACTTC. Its translation is CSVVLAGGRYEQYF.

This chain uses TRBV9 with TRBJ1-2; 7 bases fit TRBD1. Germline V gene sequence: CDR1 SGDLS, CDR2 YYNGEE. CDR3 size: 14 residues. The ends lost 4 bases at V and 5 bases at J; junction bases unmatched: 8. The chain's CDR3 is CASSPESGQYGYTF. CDR3 bases: TGTGCCAGCAGCCCAGAGTCGGGACAGTATGGCTACACCTTC.

This clone was seen a single time. The chain combines TRBV4-3 with TRBJ2-2; D is perhaps TRBD2 (5 bases). V gave up 3 bases and J gave up 6 bases, with 17 bases separating them. CDR1 is LGHNA and CDR2 is YSLEER in the germline V gene. The CDR3 length is 16 residues. CDR3 protein: CASSHAIGGAAGELFF. The DNA of the CDR3 is TGCGCCAGCAGCCACGCCATAGGAGGCGCGGCCGGGGAGCTGTTTTTT.

The V gene is TRBV5-4, the J gene TRBJ2-7; 10 bases are a match to TRBD2. Germline lookup yields CDR1 SGHNT and CDR2 YYREEE (reference sequence). The CDR3 consists of 18 residues. V lost 0 bases, J lost 7 bases, and 16 bases stayed unmatched. CDR3 coding DNA: TGTGCCAGCAGCTTGGGGGGGGCTAGCGGGGGACCCGTACGGGAGCAGTACTTC. It is translated as CASSLGGASGGPVREQYF.

This chain connects TRBV9 to TRBJ2-1, with 11 bases matching TRBD2. CDR1 is SGDLS, CDR2 YYNGEE, per germline. The CDR3 sequence is 16 residues long. V was clipped by 4 bases and J by 6 bases; unmatched bases: 9. CDR3 sequence (DNA): TGTGCCAGCAGCCGGGGACTAGCGGTAGGTGTCAATGAGCAGTTCTTC. As protein: CASSRGLAVGVNEQFF.

The chain has TRBV28 and TRBJ1-2, with a weak D call TRBD1 (6 bases). The V end lost 10 bases, the J end lost 3 bases, and 24 bases lay between the germline ends. Germline V gene lookup returns CDR1 MDHEN and CDR2 SYDVKM. CDR3 size: 16 residues. CDR3 protein: CATRTLLGQGYYGYTF. CDR3 nucleotides: TGTGCCACACGAACCCTTTTGGGACAAGGATACTATGGCTACACCTTC.

This chain connects TRBV28 to TRBJ2-1; D is possibly TRBD1 (6 bases). Germline V gives CDR1 MDHEN, CDR2 SYDVKM. There are 14 residues in the CDR3. The V and J ends lost 5 bases and 6 bases respectively, with 14 bases between them. CDR3 coding DNA: TGTGCCAGCAGTCCAGGAACAGGGATCAATGAGCAGTTCTTC. It codes for CASSPGTGINEQFF. The variable domain in full, completed from reference TRBV28 and TRBJ2-1, reads DVKVTQSSRYLVKRTGEKVFLECVQDMDHENMFWYRQDPGLGLRLIYFSYDVKMKEKGDIPEGYSVSREKKERFSLILESASTNQTSMYLCASSPGTGINEQFFGPGTRLTVL.

This chain connects TRBV15 to TRBJ2-7, with D perhaps TRBD2 (6 bases). V lost 5 bases, J lost 2 bases, and 10 bases lay in between. The CDR3 length is 13 residues. CDR1 is LNHNV, CDR2 YYDKDF, per germline (reference sequence). The CDR3 coding sequence is TGTGCCACCAGCGACGGGGGTCCCTACGAGCAGTACTTC. Translated: CATSDGGPYEQYF.

V and J are TRBV6-6 and TRBJ1-2; D is perhaps TRBD1 (6 bases). Germline assignment: CDR1 MNHNY and CDR2 SVGAGI (reference sequence). The CDR3 spans 14 residues. Between the trimmed V and J ends, which lost 8 bases and 4 bases, there was a span of 17 bases. CDR3 DNA: TGTGCCAGCCAAACATGGACAGAGGGCTATGGCTACACCTTC. Protein product: CASQTWTEGYGYTF.

The rearrangement joins TRBV7-9 to TRBJ1-4; D perhaps matches TRBD1 (6 bases). The CDR3 extends over 14 amino acids. V lost 5 bases and J 8 bases, leaving 15 bases between the germline ends. CDR1 and CDR2 from the germline V gene are SEHNR and FQNEAQ (reference sequence). The CDR3 sequence: CASSLGTTWEKLFF. The CDR3 nucleotides read TGTGCCAGCAGCCTCGGGACAACTTGGGAAAAACTGTTTTTT.

V usage is TRBV7-8 and J usage is TRBJ1-1, with D unclear. The CDR3 has 13 residues. CDR1 SGHVS and CDR2 FQNEAQ come from the germline V gene. V shed 4 bases and J shed 10 bases, with 16 bases lying between them. CDR3 in DNA: TGTGCCAGCAGCTCTGGGTCAGGAGGAATAGCTTTCTTT. It specifies CASSSGSGGIAFF.